Listed below are T cell receptor beta chains from one sample, sequenced in a study of follicular helper T cells after annual influenza vaccination. Sequenced by immunoSEQ multiplex PCR; TCRdb stores in-frame clones only, minus some. This sample has around 10,000 clones, with over 75% found just once. Sequencing used CXCR5- memory CD4+ T cells sorted from blood, obtained 6 weeks after influenza vaccination. The receptors originated from an adult who received the influenza vaccine. Each CDR3 is given with its conserved first and last residue. A D gene is named only where the DNA matches it firmly. Size is stated for part of the rows, as once, few or many counts, or as a class when the clone is expanded.

>TRBD1|TRBJ2-5|TRBV7-3|-
CASSRDRQETQYF
TGTGCCAGCAGTCGGGACAGGCAAGAGACCCAGTACTTC
>TRBD1|TRBJ1-6|TRBV10-3|few
CAISETTGEGSPLHF
TGTGCCATCAGTGAGACGACAGGGGAGGGTTCACCCCTCCACTTT
>TRBD1|TRBJ2-3|TRBV29-1|-
CSVGTGGTDTQYF
TGCAGCGTAGGGACAGGGGGCACAGATACGCAGTATTTT
>-|TRBJ1-6|TRBV11-3|few
CASTERAGLSPLHF
TGTGCCAGCACCGAAAGGGCCGGCCTCTCACCCCTCCACTTT
>-|TRBJ2-5|TRBV9|once
CASSVGEGLGTQYF
TGTGCCAGCAGCGTGGGGGAAGGGTTGGGGACCCAGTACTTC
>-|TRBJ2-7|TRBV7-8|-
CASSPLPIPYEQYF
TGTGCCAGCAGCCCACTTCCCATCCCGTACGAGCAGTACTTC
>-|TRBJ2-7|TRBV19|few
CASSILGGPEQYF
TGTGCCAGTAGTATATTAGGCGGGCCCGAGCAGTACTTC
>TRBD2|TRBJ2-2|TRBV7-9|-
CASTIPPRGGNTGELFF
TGTGCCAGCACCATACCCCCTCGCGGGGGGAACACCGGGGAGCTGTTTTTT
>-|TRBJ1-3|TRBV7-2|-
CASSAVRNTIYF
TGTGCCAGCAGCGCCGTACGAAACACCATATATTTT
>TRBD1|TRBJ2-2|TRBV5-1|once
CASSTGTGVGRELFF
TGCGCCAGCAGCACCGGGACAGGGGTTGGCAGGGAGCTGTTTTTT
>-|TRBJ1-2|TRBV4-1|few
CASSPDGGSYGYTF
TGCGCCAGCAGTCCAGATGGGGGGTCCTATGGCTACACCTTC
>-|TRBJ2-3|TRBV7-3|-
CASSLDAGALFTDTQYF
TGTGCCAGCAGCTTAGATGCGGGGGCGCTTTTCACAGATACGCAGTATTTT
>-|TRBJ2-5|TRBV5-4|-
CASSSDRFQETQYF
TGTGCCAGCAGCTCGGACCGATTTCAGGAGACCCAGTACTTC
>-|TRBJ2-3|TRBV7-2|few
CASSRDWDTQYF
TGTGCCAGCAGCCGAGATTGGGATACGCAGTATTTT
>-|TRBJ1-2|TRBV7-9|-
CASSLTGSPYGYTF
TGTGCCAGCAGCTTAACGGGGTCCCCCTATGGCTACACCTTC
>-|TRBJ2-7|TRBV4-2|-
CASSQEFDTYEQYF
TGTGCCAGCAGCCAAGAATTTGATACCTACGAGCAGTACTTC
>TRBD2|TRBJ2-1|TRBV9|-
CASSVSGGYNEQFF
TGTGCCAGCAGCGTAAGCGGGGGATACAATGAGCAGTTCTTC
>-|TRBJ2-3|TRBV19|-
CASSAPPTDTQYF
TGTGCCAGTAGTGCCCCTCCCACAGATACGCAGTATTTT
>-|TRBJ2-6|TRBV5-6|-
CASSLTGLSGANVLTF
TGTGCCAGCAGCTTGACAGGCCTATCTGGGGCCAACGTCCTGACTTTC
>-|TRBJ1-5|TRBV2|few
CASTETPSNQPQHF
TGTGCCAGCACCGAGACCCCTAGCAATCAGCCCCAGCATTTT
>-|TRBJ1-2|TRBV29-1|-
CSATQGPYGYTF
TGCAGCGCCACACAAGGTCCCTATGGCTACACCTTC
>-|TRBJ1-2|TRBV20-1|-
CSVGRADGYTF
TGCAGTGTGGGCAGGGCCGATGGCTACACCTTC
>TRBD2|TRBJ2-1|TRBV27|-
CASSPSGGAYNEQFF
TGTGCCAGCAGCCCTAGCGGGGGGGCGTACAATGAGCAGTTCTTC
>TRBD1|TRBJ2-1|TRBV9|-
CASSGTGDSNEQFF
TGTGCCAGCAGCGGGACAGGGGATTCCAATGAGCAGTTCTTC
>-|TRBJ2-5|TRBV10-2|once
CASSASPPETQYF
TGCGCCAGCAGTGCGTCTCCCCCAGAGACCCAGTACTTC
>-|TRBJ2-5|TRBV14|-
CASSHLWVEETQYF
TGTGCCAGCAGCCATTTATGGGTTGAAGAGACCCAGTACTTC
>-|TRBJ1-2|TRBV19|-
CATRDNPGANYGYTF
TGTGCCACCAGGGACAACCCTGGAGCTAACTATGGCTACACCTTC
>-|TRBJ1-6|TRBV5-1|-
CASSLVGVYNSPLHF
TGCGCCAGCAGCTTGGTGGGGGTTTATAATTCACCCCTCCACTTT